The source of this T cell receptor beta chain is a study of Tregs in tolerant kidney transplant recipients. Study results and caveats: Antigen-driven expansion was suggested because donor-specific Tregs expanded more than all Tregs in tolerant patients. No direct test of biological reproducibility was done here.

The length of the CDR3 is 13 residues. V was pared by 1 base and J by 7 bases, with 8 bases between. The germline gives CDR1 SGHVS, CDR2 FNYEAQ. Related graft donors supplied nonmyeloablative bone marrow transplants, and mixed chimerism was transient. CD4+CD25+CD127- Tregs, CD4+CD25- non-Tregs, CD4 and CD8 cells were sorted. Sequencing used immunoSEQ multiplex PCR; TCRdb keeps in-frame clones, though not all of them. The sample spans 23,000 or so clones; the ten largest clones claim over 4%. Details on this clone: What it binds is not known. Coverage ceases 3 residues before the CDR3 finishes, and the germline J gene fills in the end.

This TCR was recovered from a human patient who received a combined kidney and bone marrow transplant. Certain T cells may be donor cells from the graft. The specimen was CD4+ T cells from blood (PBMCs), collected 6 months after the transplant. V is TRBV7-6 and J is TRBJ1-5, with no clear D. The CDR3 sequence is CASSLDGEQPQHF. The sequenced part of the CDR3 DNA is TGTGCCAGCAGCTTAGACGGGGAACAGCCC.